This T cell receptor beta chain was identified in a study of post-analysis software for immune sequencing data. Study background: The courses of disease that were included comprised relapsing-remitting, secondary progressive and progressive-relapsing multiple sclerosis.

Unique molecular identifiers featured in each of the TCR beta cDNA libraries. Researchers reported 550,000 or so cDNA molecules coming from approximately 0.91 to 9.4 million T cells. MiXCR, applied by TCRdb to the PCR reads, yields one record per CDR3 protein. The sample lists 800,000 to 950,000 distinct CDR3 sequences, approximately 53% occurring once. After removal of 2 bases from V and 4 bases from J, the junction contained 5 bases not matched to a gene. Germline assignment: CDR1 SGHTA and CDR2 FQGNSA. This CDR3 comprises 14 residues. As for this clonotype: The antigen is undetermined.

General study findings and limits: Significantly decreased normalized Chao1 diversity was recorded for multiple sclerosis patients relative to controls. Five TRBV segments, including TRBV5-6, TRBV5-1 and TRBV20-1, were more frequent in patients than controls. Samples from one preparation batch, clustered by F measure, grouped strongly together.

The receptor's source is a girl aged 10-17 years with multiple sclerosis. What was sequenced was blood. V is TRBV7-2 and J is TRBJ2-7; 7 bases map to TRBD1. The CDR3 nucleotides read TGTGCCAGCAGCTTATCAAGGGGGCGGTACGAGCAGTACTTC. Translated, it gives CASSLSRGRYEQYF.